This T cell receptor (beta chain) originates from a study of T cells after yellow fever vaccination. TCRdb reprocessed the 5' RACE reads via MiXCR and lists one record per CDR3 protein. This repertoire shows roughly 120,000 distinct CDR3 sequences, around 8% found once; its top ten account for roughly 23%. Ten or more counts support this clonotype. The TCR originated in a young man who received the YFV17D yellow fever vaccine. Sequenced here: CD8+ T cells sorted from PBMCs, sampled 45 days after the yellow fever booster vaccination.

The CDR3 DNA reads TGTGCCAGCAATACCCAGAGCTCCTACAATGAGCAGTTCTTC. Encoded protein: CASNTQSSYNEQFF. The chain has TRBV27 and TRBJ2-1; D unclear. Germline lookup yields CDR1 MNHEY and CDR2 SMNVEV (reference sequence). V lost 7 bases, J lost 0 bases, and 10 bases lay in between. This CDR3 contains 14 residues.